This entry lists 21 T cell receptor beta chains sequenced from one sample in a study of blood T cells in healthy people across ages. A second PCR, run for about 7 to 11 cycles, used a sample-barcoded 5' primer plus a J-beta primer mix. MiXCR, run by TCRdb on the 5' RACE reads, gives a single entry per CDR3 protein. The table lists over 500,000 distinct CDR3 sequences, 25% to 35% of them singletons. In addition, the sample was reused for a study of T cells of mothers and their children.

Sequenced: blood. The origin of the receptors is a boy between 2 and 10 years old in good health.

In its sample, this clonotype was seen a few times. Here the CDR3 DNA reads TGTGCCATCAGTTTGGGCCGGGACCGGAATTCACCCCTCCACTTT. This sequence encodes CAISLGRDRNSPLHF. The J gene is TRBJ1-6, the V gene TRBV10-3; D possibly corresponds to TRBD1 (5 bases). The CDR3 totals 15 residues. Germline V gene sequence: CDR1 ENHRY, CDR2 SYGVKD. V was clipped by 5 bases and J by 7 bases, with 15 bases between them.

The rearrangement links TRBV19 to TRBJ2-1; tentative D call: TRBD2 (5 bases). V was pared by 2 bases and J by 5 bases, with 10 bases between. This CDR3 is 14 amino acids long. Germline CDR1 reads LNHDA; CDR2 reads SQIVND (reference sequence). The CDR3 spells CASSILAADNEQFF. As DNA, the CDR3 is TGTGCCAGTAGTATATTAGCAGCGGACAATGAGCAGTTCTTC. Full variable domain (remainder filled in from reference TRBV19 and TRBJ2-1): DGGITQSPKYLFRKEGQNVTLSCEQNLNHDAMYWYRQDPGQGLRLIYYSQIVNDFQKGDIAEGYSVSREKKESFPLTVTSAQKNPTAFYLCASSILAADNEQFFGPGTRLTVL.

The chain employs TRBV19 and TRBJ2-1; TRBD1 might be the D (6 bases). The V end lost 6 bases, the J end lost 2 bases, and 14 bases lay between the germline ends. Germline values: CDR1 LNHDA, CDR2 SQIVND (reference sequence). This CDR3 comprises 15 residues. This CDR3 reads CASSAGTRTYNEQFF. The CDR3 region has the DNA TGTGCCAGTAGCGCCGGGACACGGACCTACAATGAGCAGTTCTTC.

This clonotype was seen a handful of times. The chain joins TRBV24-1 to TRBJ2-3; no definite D call. The V gene lost 5 bases and the J gene lost 4 bases, with 9 bases spanning the gap. CDR1 KGHDR and CDR2 SFDVKD come from the germline V gene. The length of the CDR3 is 13 residues. The CDR3 coding sequence is TGTGCCACCAGTGGTAGTAACGCAGATACGCAGTATTTT. This gives the protein CATSGSNADTQYF.

This clonotype was detected many times. The chain carries TRBV13 and TRBJ2-5; either TRBD1 or TRBD2 may supply D (5 bases each). This CDR3 region has 14 residues. V dropped 5 bases and J dropped 5 bases, with 15 bases sitting between them. Per germline, CDR1 PRHDT and CDR2 FYEKMQ (reference sequence). CDR3 nucleotide sequence: TGTGCCAGCAGCCTCCAGGGAGTTGGCGAGACCCAGTACTTC. Its protein is CASSLQGVGETQYF.

This clonotype was seen a few times. The J gene is TRBJ2-1, the V gene TRBV29-1, with D possibly TRBD1 on 6 matching bases. The end of the DNA aligns better with TRBJ2-5, so the J call may be wrong. CDR1 SQVTM and CDR2 ANQGSEA come from the germline V gene. This CDR3 comprises 13 residues. The CDR3 sequence: CSAGGQTQETQYF. For the CDR3, the DNA is TGCAGCGCTGGAGGACAGACCCAAGAGACCCAGTACTTC.

In this sample, this clonotype turned up a few times. The chain recombines TRBV28 with TRBJ1-1; a possible D gene is TRBD1 (6 bases). The germline gives CDR1 MDHEN, CDR2 SYDVKM. V lost 8 bases and J 3 bases, leaving 16 bases between the germline ends. The CDR3 runs 14 residues. CDR3 sequence reads: CASGYRVRDTEAFF. In DNA, the CDR3 is TGTGCCAGCGGTTACAGGGTTCGGGACACTGAAGCTTTCTTT.

This clonotype was counted between two and nine times. V gene TRBV20-1 combines with J gene TRBJ2-5; D ambiguous. CDR3 length equals 15 residues. Trimming took off 4 bases at V and 3 bases at J, with 18 bases between the two ends. In germline, CDR1 is DFQATT, CDR2 SNEGSKA (reference sequence). CDR3 DNA: TGCAGTGCTATCCCCAAATACAAGAAGAAAGAGACCCAGTACTTC. As protein: CSAIPKYKKKETQYF.

The rearrangement joins TRBV3-1 to TRBJ2-5; D unresolved. The CDR3 length is 14 residues. With 1 base removed from V and 5 bases from J, the gap between germline ends came to 11 bases. The germline gives CDR1 LGHDT, CDR2 YNNKEL (reference sequence). CDR3 DNA sequence: TGTGCCAGCAGCCAAGCTGTGGGTACCGAGACCCAGTACTTC. Protein sequence: CASSQAVGTETQYF.

This clonotype was counted only a few times. V is TRBV29-1 and J is TRBJ2-1; 10 nucleotides line up with TRBD2. The V and J ends lost 3 bases and 16 bases, in that order; junction bases with no gene match: 15. Germline loops: CDR1 SQVTM, CDR2 ANQGSEA. This CDR3 spans 14 amino acids. The CDR3 DNA reads TGCAGCGTTGACGTCGGCCTAGCGGGAGTATCAAGATTCTTC. This sequence encodes CSVDVGLAGVSRFF.

This clonotype came up a few times. This chain connects TRBV29-1 to TRBJ2-5; D tentatively reads TRBD1 or TRBD2 (6 bases each). The V end lost 4 bases, the J end lost 0 bases, and 12 bases lay between the germline ends. Germline V CDR1 and CDR2: SQVTM, ANQGSEA. CDR3 size: 14 residues. The DNA for the CDR3 is TGCAGCGTTGTAGCAGGGGACTACCAAGAGACCCAGTACTTC. This encodes CSVVAGDYQETQYF. The full variable domain, rest sourced from reference TRBV29-1 and TRBJ2-5, is SAVISQKPSRDICQRGTSLTIQCQVDSQVTMMFWYRQQPGQSLTLIATANQGSEATYESGFVIDKFPISRPNLTFSTLTVSNMSPEDSSIYLCSVVAGDYQETQYFGPGTRLLVL.

This rearrangement joins TRBV12-3 or TRBV12-4 to TRBJ2-1; TRBD2 matches 13 bases. The CDR3 is made up of 15 amino acids. Trimming removed 3 bases from V and 7 bases from J; junction bases left unmatched: 3. CDR3 sequence: CASSFTSGGGNEQFF. CDR3 nucleotide sequence: TGTGCCAGCAGTTTTACTAGCGGGGGGGGGAATGAGCAGTTCTTC.

With respect to this clonotype: The junction does not match germline at one end; this may be a read error. The rearrangement joins TRBV20-1 to TRBJ1-2; a possible D gene is TRBD1 (6 bases). The CDR3 extends over 12 amino acids. CDR1 and CDR2 (germline): DFQATT, SNEGSKA (reference sequence). For the CDR3, the DNA is TGCGGTGCTAGAGATGAGGGGGGCGTGCACACCTTC. Residues: CGARDEGGVHTF.

The chain carries TRBV20-1 and TRBJ1-3, with 9 nucleotides matching TRBD1. After removal of 5 bases from V and 2 bases from J, the junction contained 1 base not matched to a gene. Germline CDR1 reads DFQATT; CDR2 reads SNEGSKA (reference sequence). The CDR3 spans 13 residues. The CDR3 DNA follows: TGCAGTGCTGGGACAGGGACTGGAAACACCATATATTTT. Amino acids: CSAGTGTGNTIYF.

This chain uses TRBV5-6 with TRBJ2-3; D possibly matches TRBD1 or TRBD2 (7 bases each). Trimming removed 3 bases from V and 4 bases from J, with 15 bases in between. There are 15 residues in the CDR3. Germline loops: CDR1 SGHDT, CDR2 YYEEEE. CDR3 sequence reads: CASSWSGGGADTQYF. CDR3 in DNA: TGTGCCAGCAGCTGGTCAGGGGGGGGCGCAGATACGCAGTATTTT.

The rearrangement uses TRBV7-2 and TRBJ1-2; possible D gene TRBD1, 5 bases. Germline-derived CDR1 and CDR2 are SGHTA and FQGNSA. The CDR3 is 17 amino acids. V lost 1 base and J 0 bases, leaving 15 bases between the germline ends. The CDR3 protein is CASSLGFPRDPNYGYTF. The CDR3 nucleotides read TGTGCCAGCAGCTTAGGTTTTCCCCGGGACCCTAACTATGGCTACACCTTC.

This clonotype has just a few counts. This rearrangement joins TRBV11-3 to TRBJ2-1; the D gene could be TRBD1 or TRBD2 (5 bases each). Germline V lookup: CDR1 SGHNT, CDR2 YENEEA. Trimming took off 9 bases at V and 5 bases at J, with 17 bases between the two ends. The CDR3 has 14 residues. The CDR3 protein is CASSLRDPNNEQFF. CDR3 bases: TGTGCCAGTAGCCTCCGGGACCCGAACAATGAGCAGTTCTTC.

The chain recombines TRBV15 with TRBJ2-1, with D maybe TRBD2 (5 bases). Trimming took off 1 base at V and 0 bases at J, with 16 bases between the two ends. This CDR3 is built from 18 residues. Germline V gene sequence: CDR1 LNHNV, CDR2 YYDKDF (reference sequence). In nucleotides, the CDR3 is TGTGCCACCAGCAGAGTTCCGGGGTCCCTTTTCTCCTACAATGAGCAGTTCTTC. The encoded protein is CATSRVPGSLFSYNEQFF.

This chain links TRBV14 with TRBJ1-2; D not resolved. The V end lost 1 base, the J end lost 0 bases, and 15 bases lay between the germline ends. This CDR3 has 17 residues. Germline values: CDR1 SGHDN, CDR2 FVKESK. The CDR3 DNA reads TGTGCCAGCAGCCAAGGGATTCGCGCCGGTGCTAACTATGGCTACACCTTC. Encoded protein: CASSQGIRAGANYGYTF.

This clonotype came up a few times. The chain recombines TRBV29-1 with TRBJ2-3; no clear D. V lost 4 bases and J lost 0, with 5 bases in between. CDR1 is SQVTM, CDR2 ANQGSEA, per germline. The CDR3 totals 12 residues. The CDR3 is CSVGPSTDTQYF. The CDR3 region has the DNA TGCAGCGTTGGGCCTAGCACAGATACGCAGTATTTT.

The table lists this clonotype with a few counts. The gene calls are TRBV6-6 and TRBJ2-5; 8 nucleotides match TRBD2. Germline V gene data show CDR1 as MNHNY and CDR2 as SVGAGI (reference sequence). V lost 6 bases, J lost 9 bases, and 12 bases stayed unmatched. CDR3 size: 14 residues. The CDR3 here is CASSSSASGGAQYF. The CDR3 DNA sequence: TGTGCCAGCAGCTCCAGCGCCTCGGGGGGGGCCCAGTACTTC.